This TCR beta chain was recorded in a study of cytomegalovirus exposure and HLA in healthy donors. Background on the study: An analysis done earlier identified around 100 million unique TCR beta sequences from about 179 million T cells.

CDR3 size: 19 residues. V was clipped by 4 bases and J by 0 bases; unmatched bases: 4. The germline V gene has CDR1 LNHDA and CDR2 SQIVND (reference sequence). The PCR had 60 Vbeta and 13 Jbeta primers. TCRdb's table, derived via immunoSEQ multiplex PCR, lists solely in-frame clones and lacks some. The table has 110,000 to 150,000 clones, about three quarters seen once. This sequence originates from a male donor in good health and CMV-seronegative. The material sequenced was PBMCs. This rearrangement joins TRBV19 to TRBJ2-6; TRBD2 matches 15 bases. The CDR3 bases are TGTGCCAGTAGTAAGGGACTAGCGGGAGGTACCTCTGGGGCCAACGTCCTGACTTTC. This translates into CASSKGLAGGTSGANVLTF.